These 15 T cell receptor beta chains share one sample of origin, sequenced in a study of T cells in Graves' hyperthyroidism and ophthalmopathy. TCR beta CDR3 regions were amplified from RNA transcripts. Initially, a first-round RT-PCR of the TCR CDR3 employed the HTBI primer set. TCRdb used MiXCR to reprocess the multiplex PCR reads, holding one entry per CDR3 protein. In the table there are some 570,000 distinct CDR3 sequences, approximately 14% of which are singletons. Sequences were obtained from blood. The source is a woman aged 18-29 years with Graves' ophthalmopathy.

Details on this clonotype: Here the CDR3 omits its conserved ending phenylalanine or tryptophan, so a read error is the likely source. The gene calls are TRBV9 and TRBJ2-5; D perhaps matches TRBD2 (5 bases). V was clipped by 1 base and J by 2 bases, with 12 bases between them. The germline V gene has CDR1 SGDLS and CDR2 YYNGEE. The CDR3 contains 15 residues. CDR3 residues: CASSVYGGQQETQYL. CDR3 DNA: TGTGCCAGCAGCGTATACGGCGGGCAACAAGAGACCCAGTACCTC.

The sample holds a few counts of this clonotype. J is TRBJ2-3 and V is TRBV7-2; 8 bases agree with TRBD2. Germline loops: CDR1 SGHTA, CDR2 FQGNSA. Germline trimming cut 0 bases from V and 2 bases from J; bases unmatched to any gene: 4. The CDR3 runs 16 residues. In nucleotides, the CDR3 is TGTGCCAGCAGCTTAGCACTAGCGGAACCCACAGATACGCAGTATTTT. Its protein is CASSLALAEPTDTQYF.

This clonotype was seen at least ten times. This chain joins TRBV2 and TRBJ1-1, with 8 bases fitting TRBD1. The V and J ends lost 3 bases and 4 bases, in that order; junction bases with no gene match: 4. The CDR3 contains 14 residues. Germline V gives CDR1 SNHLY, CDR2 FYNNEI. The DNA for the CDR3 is TGTGCCAGCAGTGACTCAGGGGGCGGCACTGAAGCTTTCTTT. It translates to CASSDSGGGTEAFF.

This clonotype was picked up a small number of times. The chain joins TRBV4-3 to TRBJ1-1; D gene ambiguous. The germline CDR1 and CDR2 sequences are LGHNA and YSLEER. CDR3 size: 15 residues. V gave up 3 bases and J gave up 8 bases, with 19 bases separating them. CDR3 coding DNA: TGCGCCAGCAGCCATCTGAACGAGATCCATCCCGAAGCTTTCTTT. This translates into CASSHLNEIHPEAFF.

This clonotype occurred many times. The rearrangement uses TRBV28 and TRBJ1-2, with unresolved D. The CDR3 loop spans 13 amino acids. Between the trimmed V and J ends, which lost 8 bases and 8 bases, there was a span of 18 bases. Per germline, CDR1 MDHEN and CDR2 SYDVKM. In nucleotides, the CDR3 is TGTGCCAGCTGCCAAGAGAAATATGGAGGCTACACCTTC. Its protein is CASCQEKYGGYTF.

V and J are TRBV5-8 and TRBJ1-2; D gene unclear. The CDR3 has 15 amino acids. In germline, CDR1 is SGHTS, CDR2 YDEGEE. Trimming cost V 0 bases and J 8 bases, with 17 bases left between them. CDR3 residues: CASSLGGFRGSGYTF. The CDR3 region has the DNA TGTGCCAGCAGCTTGGGTGGTTTTCGAGGATCGGGCTACACCTTC.

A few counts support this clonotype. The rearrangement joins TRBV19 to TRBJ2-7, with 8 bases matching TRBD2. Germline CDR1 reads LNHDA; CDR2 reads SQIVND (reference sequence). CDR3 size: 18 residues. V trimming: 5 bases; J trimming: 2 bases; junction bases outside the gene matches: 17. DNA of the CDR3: TGTGCCAGTAGTCTAAATCACCGAACTAGCGGCCTTGCCTACGAGCAGTACTTC. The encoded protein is CASSLNHRTSGLAYEQYF.

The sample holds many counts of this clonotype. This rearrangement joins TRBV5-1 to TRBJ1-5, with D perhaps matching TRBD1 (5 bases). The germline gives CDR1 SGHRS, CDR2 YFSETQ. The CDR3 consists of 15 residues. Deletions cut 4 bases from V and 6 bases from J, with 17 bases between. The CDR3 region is CASSLGVEVGQPQHF. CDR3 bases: TGCGCCAGCAGCCTAGGGGTCGAGGTCGGTCAGCCCCAGCATTTT.

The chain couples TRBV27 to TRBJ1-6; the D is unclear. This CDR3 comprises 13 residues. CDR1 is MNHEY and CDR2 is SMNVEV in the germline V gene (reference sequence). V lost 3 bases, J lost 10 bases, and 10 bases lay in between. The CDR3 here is CASSLGRSSPLHF. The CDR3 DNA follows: TGTGCCAGCAGTTTGGGCAGGAGCTCACCCCTCCACTTT.

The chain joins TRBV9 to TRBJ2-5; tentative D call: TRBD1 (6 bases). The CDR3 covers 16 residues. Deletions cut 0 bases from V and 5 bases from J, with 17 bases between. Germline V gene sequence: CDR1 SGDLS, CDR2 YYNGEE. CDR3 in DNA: TGTGCCAGCAGCGTAGTAGGCCAGGGGCCTCAGGAGACCCAGTACTTC. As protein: CASSVVGQGPQETQYF.

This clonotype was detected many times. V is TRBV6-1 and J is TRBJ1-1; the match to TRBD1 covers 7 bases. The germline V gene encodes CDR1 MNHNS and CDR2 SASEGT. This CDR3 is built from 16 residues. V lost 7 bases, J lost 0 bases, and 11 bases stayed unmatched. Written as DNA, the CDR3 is TGTGCCAGCATAGTCGGGGACAGACTCATGAACACTGAAGCTTTCTTT. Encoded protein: CASIVGDRLMNTEAFF.

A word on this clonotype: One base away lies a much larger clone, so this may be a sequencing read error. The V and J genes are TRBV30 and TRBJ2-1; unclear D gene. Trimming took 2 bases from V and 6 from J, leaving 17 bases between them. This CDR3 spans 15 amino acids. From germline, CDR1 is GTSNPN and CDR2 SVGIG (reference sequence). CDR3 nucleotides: TGTGCCTGGAGTAGAGATGTGGGGTGGGTCAATGAGCAGTTCTTC. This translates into CAWSRDVGWVNEQFF.

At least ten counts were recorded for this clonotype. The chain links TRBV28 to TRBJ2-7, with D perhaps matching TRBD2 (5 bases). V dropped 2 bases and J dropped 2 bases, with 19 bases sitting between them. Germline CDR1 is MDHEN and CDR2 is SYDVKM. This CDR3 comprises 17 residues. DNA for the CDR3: TGTGCCAGCAGTTTAATGTATGGCGGGCAACTTACCTACGAGCAGTACTTC. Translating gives CASSLMYGGQLTYEQYF.

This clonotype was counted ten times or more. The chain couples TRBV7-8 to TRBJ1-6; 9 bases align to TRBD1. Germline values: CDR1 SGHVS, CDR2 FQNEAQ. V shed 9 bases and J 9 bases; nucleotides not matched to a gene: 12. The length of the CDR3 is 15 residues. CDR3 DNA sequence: TGTGCCAGTACCCGGGACAGGGTGTTTGGTTCACCCCTCCACTTT. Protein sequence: CASTRDRVFGSPLHF.

Here the CDR3 reads CASSTIETFGRNGVQPYEQYF. CDR3 in DNA: TGTGCCAGCTCAACAATAGAAACGTTCGGGCGCAACGGGGTCCAACCCTACGAGCAGTACTTC. This chain links TRBV2 with TRBJ2-7; possible D gene TRBD2, 5 bases. CDR1 is SNHLY and CDR2 is FYNNEI in the germline V gene. The V gene lost 8 bases and the J gene lost 2 bases, with 37 bases spanning the gap. CDR3 length: 21 amino acids.